The 18 T cell receptor beta chains listed next were all sequenced from one sample in a study of OX40 agonist ivuxolimab in advanced cancers. The data were produced by immunoSEQ multiplex PCR, yet TCRdb's version contains in-frame clones alone and is incomplete. Of about 50,000 clones detected, more than 75% appear once; the ten largest clones hold 3.9%. This specimen consisted of CD4+ or CD8+ T cells sorted from blood, obtained in a trial of the OX40 agonist ivuxolimab. Receptors were obtained from an adult with an advanced solid tumor such as melanoma, head and neck, liver or kidney cancer.

J is TRBJ2-1 and V is TRBV21-1; TRBD1 is the table's D call, not checked against the DNA. TRBV21-1 constitutes a pseudogene. This CDR3 is built from 13 residues. Here the CDR3 reads CASSRGRDNEQFF. The CDR3 bases are TGTGCCAGCAGCAGGGGCAGGGACAATGAGCAGTTCTTC.

J is TRBJ2-5 and V is TRBV30; D perhaps matches TRBD1 (7 bases). V was cut by 3 bases and J by 2 bases, with 10 bases left in between. The CDR3 contains 13 residues. CDR1 GTSNPN and CDR2 SVGIG come from the germline V gene (reference sequence). For the CDR3, the DNA is TGTGCCTGGAGCGGGGGACAGCAAGAGACCCAGTACTTC. This encodes CAWSGGQQETQYF.

The V gene is TRBV7-2, the J gene TRBJ2-3, with TRBD1 as a possible D gene (6 bases). The CDR3 is made up of 16 amino acids. Germline V lookup: CDR1 SGHTA, CDR2 FQGNSA. Trimming shortened V by 1 base and J by 3 bases, and 14 bases separated the two germline ends. CDR3 nucleotide sequence: TGTGCCAGCAGCTTAGTTGGCACCCAGGGGACAGATACGCAGTATTTT. Residues: CASSLVGTQGTDTQYF.

The V gene is TRBV19, the J gene TRBJ2-1, with D maybe TRBD1 (6 bases). V lost 6 bases to trimming and J lost 6 bases, with 21 bases between them. Germline CDR1 reads LNHDA; CDR2 reads SQIVND (reference sequence). CDR3 length: 16 residues. Here the CDR3 DNA reads TGTGCCAGTAGCCAACGGCGGACTGTAGGGGGCAATGAGCAGTTCTTC. Its translation: CASSQRRTVGGNEQFF. Full variable domain (remainder filled in from reference TRBV19 and TRBJ2-1): DGGITQSPKYLFRKEGQNVTLSCEQNLNHDAMYWYRQDPGQGLRLIYYSQIVNDFQKGDIAEGYSVSREKKESFPLTVTSAQKNPTAFYLCASSQRRTVGGNEQFFGPGTRLTVL.

The chain carries TRBV5-1 and TRBJ1-1; D is ambiguous. CDR3 length: 14 amino acids. The germline V and J ends were trimmed by 0 bases and 4 bases, with 10 bases remaining between them. CDR1 and CDR2 (germline): SGHRS, YFSETQ. CDR3 amino acids: CASSLGYSLTEAFF. The CDR3, as DNA: TGCGCCAGCAGCTTGGGGTATAGCCTCACTGAAGCTTTCTTT.

This chain links TRBV27 with TRBJ2-1; 7 nucleotides align to TRBD2. The junction had 8 bases not matched to a gene; V was cut back by 4 bases and J by 14 bases. CDR3 length: 12 residues. Germline V CDR1 and CDR2: MNHEY, SMNVEV (reference sequence). CDR3 bases: TGTGCCAGCAGTTCCTCAGGGAGGGCCAAGTTCTTC. Amino acids: CASSSSGRAKFF.

The CDR3 DNA reads TGCAGCGTCGGGACTAGCGGGGGGATGGATACGCAGTATTTT. This encodes CSVGTSGGMDTQYF. The chain couples TRBV29-1 to TRBJ2-3, with 15 bases that match TRBD2. In germline, CDR1 is SQVTM, CDR2 ANQGSEA. V dropped 6 bases and J dropped 6; count of bases not matched to a gene: 4. This CDR3 is built from 14 residues.

This sequence joins TRBV19 and TRBJ2-1; a possible D gene is TRBD2 (5 bases). The CDR3 length is 13 residues. Trimming stripped 6 bases from V and 7 bases from J, with 13 bases between. CDR1 and CDR2 from the germline V gene are LNHDA and SQIVND (reference sequence). CDR3 loop: CASRTTTANEQFF. The CDR3 region has the DNA TGTGCCAGTAGGACGACTACGGCAAATGAGCAGTTCTTC. The complete variable domain, with remaining parts taken from reference TRBV19 and TRBJ2-1, reads DGGITQSPKYLFRKEGQNVTLSCEQNLNHDAMYWYRQDPGQGLRLIYYSQIVNDFQKGDIAEGYSVSREKKESFPLTVTSAQKNPTAFYLCASRTTTANEQFFGPGTRLTVL.

The CDR3, as DNA: TGTGCCAGCAGTGACAAGGAGGGGCCCTCTGGAAACACCATATATTTT. Protein sequence: CASSDKEGPSGNTIYF. The chain employs TRBV21-1 and TRBJ1-3. TRBV21-1 is marked as a pseudogene. There are 16 residues in the CDR3.

V gene TRBV11-3 combines with J gene TRBJ2-3; D is ambiguous. The germline V and J ends were trimmed by 3 bases and 1 base, with 11 bases remaining between them. The CDR3 totals 15 residues. CDR1 is SGHNT and CDR2 is YENEEA in the germline V gene. This chain's CDR3 is CASSLQSLGTDTQYF. DNA for the CDR3: TGTGCCAGCAGCTTGCAGTCTTTGGGCACAGATACGCAGTATTTT.

This chain links TRBV11-2 with TRBJ2-7, with 14 nucleotides matching TRBD2. The trim removed 3 bases at V and 4 bases at J, leaving 2 bases unmatched. Germline V gene sequence: CDR1 SGHAT, CDR2 FQNNGV. The CDR3 loop spans 15 amino acids. For the CDR3, the DNA is TGTGCCAGCAGCTTGGGACTAGCGGGAGAATACGAGCAGTACTTC. Its translation: CASSLGLAGEYEQYF.

This chain connects TRBV15 to TRBJ2-5; 9 bases line up with TRBD2. V was pared by 0 bases and J by 3 bases, with 2 bases of the junction left unmatched. The CDR3 spans 15 residues. Germline V CDR1 and CDR2: LNHNV, YYDKDF (reference sequence). The CDR3, as DNA: TGTGCCACCAGCAGAGATAGCGGGAGAAAAGAGACCCAGTACTTC. Encoded protein: CATSRDSGRKETQYF.

This sequence joins TRBV30 and TRBJ1-1, with D possibly TRBD1 on 5 matching bases. Trimming left V 1 base short and J 5 bases short, with 20 bases between. Per germline, CDR1 GTSNPN and CDR2 SVGIG (reference sequence). The CDR3 is made up of 16 amino acids. The CDR3 is CAWSAQVRLWGTEAFF. For the CDR3, the DNA is TGTGCCTGGAGTGCACAGGTACGACTCTGGGGGACTGAAGCTTTCTTT.

The chain is built from TRBV11-2 and TRBJ2-7, with no clear D. Germline CDR1 reads SGHAT; CDR2 reads FQNNGV. The CDR3 has 15 residues. Trimming removed 3 bases at V and 4 bases at J, with 16 bases between. CDR3 residues: CASSLDVLRVYEQYF. The CDR3 nucleotides read TGTGCCAGCAGCTTGGATGTCCTTCGGGTTTACGAGCAGTACTTC.

The chain couples TRBV5-4 to TRBJ1-1, with TRBD1 identical over 10 bases. CDR1 SGHNT and CDR2 YYREEE come from the germline V gene (reference sequence). This CDR3 is built from 16 residues. J was trimmed by 0 bases and V by 6 bases; bases with no gene match: 8. CDR3 DNA sequence: TGTGCCAGCAATCGACAGGGGGCCATGGTGAACACTGAAGCTTTCTTT. Encoded protein: CASNRQGAMVNTEAFF.

This clone occurred a few times. This sample also contains other DNA sequences that code for the same CDR3. The V gene is TRBV29-1, the J gene TRBJ2-7; 8 bases align to TRBD1. Germline V lookup: CDR1 SQVTM, CDR2 ANQGSEA. The CDR3 loop spans 14 amino acids. Losses at the gene ends were 7 bases for V and 5 bases for J; bases not matched to a gene: 13. The CDR3 sequence: CSAREAGGTDEQYF. The CDR3 coding sequence is TGCAGCGCCCGAGAGGCAGGGGGCACGGACGAGCAGTACTTC.

V is TRBV30 and J is TRBJ1-2; a weak D match, TRBD1 (6 bases). CDR3 length: 18 amino acids. In germline, CDR1 is GTSNPN, CDR2 SVGIG (reference sequence). Trimming shortened V by 2 bases and J by 3 bases, and 25 bases separated the two germline ends. The CDR3 reads CAWSPSPRTDLPHYGYTF. As DNA, the CDR3 is TGTGCCTGGAGTCCTTCCCCCCGGACAGACCTTCCACACTATGGCTACACCTTC.

This clone was detected only a few times. The rearrangement joins TRBV7-9 to TRBJ1-5; 8 nucleotides align to TRBD1. The CDR3 is 13 amino acids. J gave up 6 bases and V 8 bases, and 6 bases lay outside the gene matches. Germline V lookup: CDR1 SEHNR, CDR2 FQNEAQ (reference sequence). The CDR3, as DNA: TGTGCCAGCGGAGATACAGGGGGTCAGCCCCAGCATTTT. Translated: CASGDTGGQPQHF.